Following are 6 T cell receptor beta chains from one sample sequenced in a study of Tregs in tolerant kidney transplant recipients (dated by TCRdb to the late 2010s). Library creation used the immunoSEQ multiplex PCR assay. TCRdb stores this immuneACCESS table with in-frame sequences only. Part of the clones is absent; in the studies checked, under half of the shortfall reflects unresolved V genes, and no reason is known for the rest. The sample yields approximately 69,000 clones; roughly nine tenths were counted once. The top ten constitute approximately 0.39% of the sample. The sample's time point label, in plain terms: blood sample drawn before combined kidney and bone marrow transplant. The specimen comprised CD4+ T cells from blood, sampled before the transplant. The receptor source for this set is a human donor who received a combined kidney and bone marrow transplant.

The chain joins TRBV7-8 to TRBJ1-5, with TRBD1 matching 7 bases. With 0 bases clipped from V and 3 bases from J, the junction kept 17 bases outside the gene matches. CDR3 size: 20 residues. The germline V gene encodes CDR1 SGHVS and CDR2 FQNEAQ. CDR3 coding DNA: TGTGCCAGCAGCTTAGCGAATATAAGACAGGGCCAAATTTACAATCAGCCCCAGCATTTT. Its protein is CASSLANIRQGQIYNQPQHF.

The rearrangement joins TRBV5-1 to TRBJ1-5; tentative D call: TRBD1 (5 bases). This CDR3 has 15 amino acids. CDR1 and CDR2 from the germline V gene are SGHRS and YFSETQ. The V end lost 0 bases, the J end lost 3 bases, and 10 bases lay between the germline ends. The CDR3 coding sequence is TGCGCCAGCAGCTTGGGAGACAGCGTCAATCAGCCCCAGCATTTT. It translates to CASSLGDSVNQPQHF.

The chain links TRBV4-2 to TRBJ2-5; TRBD1 agrees at 8 bases. V gave up 0 bases and J gave up 5 bases; unmatched junction bases: 8. The germline V gene has CDR1 LGHNA and CDR2 YNFKEQ. The CDR3 loop spans 16 amino acids. DNA for the CDR3: TGTGCCAGCAGCCAAGAGGGGCAGGGGGCCGGCGAGACCCAGTACTTC. Protein: CASSQEGQGAGETQYF.

The chain recombines TRBV7-9 with TRBJ2-1; D not resolved. This CDR3 is 15 amino acids long. Trimming removed 1 base from V and 0 bases from J, with 7 bases in between. In germline, CDR1 is SEHNR, CDR2 FQNEAQ (reference sequence). CDR3 in amino acids: CASSLEASSYNEQFF. Here the CDR3 DNA reads TGTGCCAGCAGCTTAGAGGCTAGCTCCTACAATGAGCAGTTCTTC.

The rearrangement uses TRBV28 and TRBJ1-1; D unresolved. Trimming pared 8 bases from V and 5 bases from J, leaving 12 bases between. The CDR3 covers 12 residues. Germline CDR1 is MDHEN and CDR2 is SYDVKM. The CDR3 here is CASLREGTEAFF. CDR3 nucleotide sequence: TGTGCCAGCCTTCGGGAAGGAACTGAAGCTTTCTTT.

The table lists this clone with a count of one. The chain recombines TRBV19 with TRBJ1-5; no clear D. Germline lookup yields CDR1 LNHDA and CDR2 SQIVND (reference sequence). V lost 4 bases and J lost 0, with 7 bases in between. The CDR3 contains 14 residues. Here the CDR3 DNA reads TGTGCCAGTAGTAGAGGGAATAGCAATCAGCCCCAGCATTTT. Its protein product is CASSRGNSNQPQHF. The full variable domain, in which reference TRBV19 and TRBJ1-5 provide the parts outside the CDR3, is DGGITQSPKYLFRKEGQNVTLSCEQNLNHDAMYWYRQDPGQGLRLIYYSQIVNDFQKGDIAEGYSVSREKKESFPLTVTSAQKNPTAFYLCASSRGNSNQPQHFGDGTRLSIL.